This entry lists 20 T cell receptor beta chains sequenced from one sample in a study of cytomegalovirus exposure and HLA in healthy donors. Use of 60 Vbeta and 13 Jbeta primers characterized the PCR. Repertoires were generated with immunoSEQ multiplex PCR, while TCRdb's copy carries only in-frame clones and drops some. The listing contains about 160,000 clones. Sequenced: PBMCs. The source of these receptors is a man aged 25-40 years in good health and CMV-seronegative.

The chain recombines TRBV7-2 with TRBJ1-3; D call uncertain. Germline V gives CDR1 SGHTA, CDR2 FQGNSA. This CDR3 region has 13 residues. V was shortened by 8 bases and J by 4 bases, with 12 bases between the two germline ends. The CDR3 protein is CASRPTGGNTIYF. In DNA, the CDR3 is TGTGCCAGCCGCCCTACGGGGGGAAACACCATATATTTT.

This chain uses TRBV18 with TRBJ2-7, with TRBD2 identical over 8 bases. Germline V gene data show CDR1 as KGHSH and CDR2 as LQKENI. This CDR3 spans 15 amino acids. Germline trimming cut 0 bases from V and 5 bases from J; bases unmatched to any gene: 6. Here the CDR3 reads CASSPPSGSSHEQYF. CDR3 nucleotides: TGTGCCAGCTCACCACCCAGCGGGAGTTCCCACGAGCAGTACTTC.

CDR3 sequence (DNA): TGTGCCAGCAGCTTAGTCGGACAGGCTAACTATGGCTACACCTTC. Protein product: CASSLVGQANYGYTF. The V gene is TRBV7-9, the J gene TRBJ1-2; 7 bases agree with TRBD1. The CDR3 has 15 residues. Germline CDR1 is SEHNR and CDR2 is FQNEAQ (reference sequence). With 1 base clipped from V and 0 bases from J, the junction kept 2 bases outside the gene matches.

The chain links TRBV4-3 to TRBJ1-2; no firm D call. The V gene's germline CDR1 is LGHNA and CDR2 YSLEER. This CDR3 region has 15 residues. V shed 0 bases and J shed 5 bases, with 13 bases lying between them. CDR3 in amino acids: CASSQDRRPDYGYTF. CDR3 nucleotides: TGCGCCAGCAGCCAAGATCGGCGGCCCGATTATGGCTACACCTTC.

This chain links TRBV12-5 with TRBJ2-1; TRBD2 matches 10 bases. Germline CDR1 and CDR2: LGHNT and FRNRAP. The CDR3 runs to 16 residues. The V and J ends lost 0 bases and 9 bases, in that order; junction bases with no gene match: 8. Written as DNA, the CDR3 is TGTGCTAGTGGTTTGGTTTTAACTAGCGGGATTGGTGAGCAGTTCTTC. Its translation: CASGLVLTSGIGEQFF.

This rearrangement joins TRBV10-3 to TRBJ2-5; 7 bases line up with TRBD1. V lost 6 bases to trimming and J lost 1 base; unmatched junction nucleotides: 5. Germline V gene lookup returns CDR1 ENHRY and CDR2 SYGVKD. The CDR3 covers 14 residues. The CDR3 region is CAISTGQSQETQYF. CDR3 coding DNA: TGTGCCATCAGCACGGGACAGAGCCAAGAGACCCAGTACTTC.

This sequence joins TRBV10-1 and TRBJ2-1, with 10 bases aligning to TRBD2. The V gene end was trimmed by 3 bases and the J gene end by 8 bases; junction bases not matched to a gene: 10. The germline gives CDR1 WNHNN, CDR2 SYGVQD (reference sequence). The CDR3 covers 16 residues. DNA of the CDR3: TGCGCCAGCAGTGATGTAACTAGCGGGAAGTGGGATGAGCAGTTCTTC. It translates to CASSDVTSGKWDEQFF.

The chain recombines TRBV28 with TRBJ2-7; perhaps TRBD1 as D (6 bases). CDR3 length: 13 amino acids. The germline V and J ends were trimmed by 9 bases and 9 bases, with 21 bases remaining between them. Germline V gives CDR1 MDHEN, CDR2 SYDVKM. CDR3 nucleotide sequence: TGTGCCAGTTCCACAGGGTCTCGAATGGGGCAGTACTTC. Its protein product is CASSTGSRMGQYF. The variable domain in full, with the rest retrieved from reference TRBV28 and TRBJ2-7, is DVKVTQSSRYLVKRTGEKVFLECVQDMDHENMFWYRQDPGLGLRLIYFSYDVKMKEKGDIPEGYSVSREKKERFSLILESASTNQTSMYLCASSTGSRMGQYFGPGTRLTVT.

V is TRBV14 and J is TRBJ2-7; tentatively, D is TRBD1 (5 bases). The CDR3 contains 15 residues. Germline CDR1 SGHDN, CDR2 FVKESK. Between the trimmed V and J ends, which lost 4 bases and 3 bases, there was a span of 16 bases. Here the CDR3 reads CASSPLGAGYYEQYF. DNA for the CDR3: TGTGCCAGCAGCCCCTTAGGGGCAGGATACTACGAGCAGTACTTC.

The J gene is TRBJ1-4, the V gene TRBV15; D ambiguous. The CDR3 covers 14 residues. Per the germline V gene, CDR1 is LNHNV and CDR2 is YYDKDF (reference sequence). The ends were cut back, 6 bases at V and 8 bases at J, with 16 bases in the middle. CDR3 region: CATSKSRHWEKLFF. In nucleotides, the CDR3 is TGTGCCACCAGTAAATCGCGGCACTGGGAAAAACTGTTTTTT.

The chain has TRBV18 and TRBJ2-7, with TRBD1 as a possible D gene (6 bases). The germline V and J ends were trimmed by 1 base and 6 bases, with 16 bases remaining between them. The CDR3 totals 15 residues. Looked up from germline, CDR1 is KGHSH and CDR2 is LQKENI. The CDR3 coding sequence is TGTGCCAGCTCACCACAGGACAGTGCAACTCCCGAGCAGTACTTC. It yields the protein CASSPQDSATPEQYF.

CDR3 nucleotides: TGTGCCAGCAGCCAAGCGGAGGGGGAGGGCCGAAATGAGCAGTTCTTC. Translated: CASSQAEGEGRNEQFF. This chain connects TRBV7-9 to TRBJ2-1; D may be TRBD2 (7 bases). Per the germline V gene, CDR1 is SEHNR and CDR2 is FQNEAQ (reference sequence). The CDR3 spans 16 residues. V shed 5 bases and J shed 7 bases, with 21 bases lying between them.

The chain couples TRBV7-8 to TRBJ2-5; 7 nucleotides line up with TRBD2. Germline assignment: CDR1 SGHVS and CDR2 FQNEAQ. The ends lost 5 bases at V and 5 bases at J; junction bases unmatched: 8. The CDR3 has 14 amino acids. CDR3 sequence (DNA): TGTGCCAGCAGCCCCCGGCGGGGGTGGGAGACCCAGTACTTC. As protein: CASSPRRGWETQYF.

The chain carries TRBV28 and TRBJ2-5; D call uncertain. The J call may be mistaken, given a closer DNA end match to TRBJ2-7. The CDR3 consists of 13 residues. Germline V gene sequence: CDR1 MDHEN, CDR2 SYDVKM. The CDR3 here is CASLRSGAYEQYF. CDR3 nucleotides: TGTGCCAGTCTCAGAAGTGGAGCCTACGAGCAGTACTTC.

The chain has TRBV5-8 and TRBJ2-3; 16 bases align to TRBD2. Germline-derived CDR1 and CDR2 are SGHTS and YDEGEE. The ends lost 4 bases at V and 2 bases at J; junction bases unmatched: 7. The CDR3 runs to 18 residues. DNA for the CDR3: TGTGCCAGCAGCGGGGGACTAGCGGGAGGGCCCCACACAGATACGCAGTATTTT. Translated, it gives CASSGGLAGGPHTDTQYF. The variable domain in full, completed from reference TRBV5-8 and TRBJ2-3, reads EAGVTQSPTHLIKTRGQQATLRCSPISGHTSVYWYQQALGLGLQFLLWYDEGEERNRGNFPPRFSGRQFPNYSSELNVNALELEDSALYLCASSGGLAGGPHTDTQYFGPGTRLTVL.

The CDR3 spells CASSVGLAGAEGETQYF. DNA for the CDR3: TGTGCCAGCAGCGTAGGTCTAGCGGGAGCCGAGGGGGAGACCCAGTACTTC. The chain links TRBV9 to TRBJ2-5; 10 bases are a match to TRBD2. Germline values: CDR1 SGDLS, CDR2 YYNGEE. The trim removed 0 bases at V and 5 bases at J, leaving 10 bases unmatched. This CDR3 is built from 17 residues.

The CDR3 DNA is TGCGCCAGCAGTGAGTCATTACGACAGCTAGATACGCAGTATTTT. Translated, it gives CASSESLRQLDTQYF. This chain uses TRBV10-1 with TRBJ2-3, with D maybe TRBD1 (5 bases). This CDR3 comprises 15 residues. V was pared by 0 bases and J by 5 bases, with 12 bases between. Germline CDR1 is WNHNN and CDR2 is SYGVQD (reference sequence).

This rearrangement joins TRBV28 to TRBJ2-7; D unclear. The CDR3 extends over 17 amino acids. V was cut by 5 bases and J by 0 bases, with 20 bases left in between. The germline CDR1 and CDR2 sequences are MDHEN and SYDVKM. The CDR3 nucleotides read TGTGCCAGCAGTCCCTTATTTACTGAGCCGCACTCCTACGAGCAGTACTTC. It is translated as CASSPLFTEPHSYEQYF.

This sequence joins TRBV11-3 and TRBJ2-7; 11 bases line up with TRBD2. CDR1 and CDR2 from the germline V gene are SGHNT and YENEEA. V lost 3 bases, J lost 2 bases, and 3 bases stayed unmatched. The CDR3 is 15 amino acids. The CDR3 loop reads CASSFLSGRAYEQYF. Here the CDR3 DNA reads TGTGCCAGCAGCTTCCTTAGCGGGAGGGCCTACGAGCAGTACTTC.

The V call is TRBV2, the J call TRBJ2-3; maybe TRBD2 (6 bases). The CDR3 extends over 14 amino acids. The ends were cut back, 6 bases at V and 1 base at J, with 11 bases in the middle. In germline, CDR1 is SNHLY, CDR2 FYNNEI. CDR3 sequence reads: CASRDGRGTDTQYF. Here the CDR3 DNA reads TGTGCCAGCAGGGACGGGAGAGGCACAGATACGCAGTATTTT. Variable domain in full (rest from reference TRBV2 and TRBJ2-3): EPEVTQTPSHQVTQMGQEVILRCVPISNHLYFYWYRQILGQKVEFLVSFYNNEISEKSEIFDDQFSVERPDGSNFTLKIRSTKLEDSAMYFCASRDGRGTDTQYFGPGTRLTVL.